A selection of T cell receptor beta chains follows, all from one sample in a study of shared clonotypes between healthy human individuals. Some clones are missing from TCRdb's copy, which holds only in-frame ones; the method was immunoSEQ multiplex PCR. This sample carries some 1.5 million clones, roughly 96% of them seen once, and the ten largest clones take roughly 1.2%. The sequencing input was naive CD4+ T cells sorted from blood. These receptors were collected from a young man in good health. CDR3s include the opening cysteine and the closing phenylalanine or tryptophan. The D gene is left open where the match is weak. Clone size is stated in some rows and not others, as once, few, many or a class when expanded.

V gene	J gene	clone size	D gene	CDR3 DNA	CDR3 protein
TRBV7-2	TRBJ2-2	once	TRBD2	TGTGCCAGCAGCCCTCGGGGGGTGGCCGGGGAGCTGTTTTTT	CASSPRGVAGELFF
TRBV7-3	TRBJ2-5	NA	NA	TGTGCCAGCAGCTCCCGGGACGGGAAAGAGACCCAGTACTTC	CASSSRDGKETQYF
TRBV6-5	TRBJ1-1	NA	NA	TGTGCCAGCAGTTACCGGCGGATTATGAACACTGAAGCTTTCTTT	CASSYRRIMNTEAFF
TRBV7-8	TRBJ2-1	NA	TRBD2	TGTGCCAGCAGCTTACGACTAGCGGGAGGGCCGGGAGAGCAGTTCTTC	CASSLRLAGGPGEQFF
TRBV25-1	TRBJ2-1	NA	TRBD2	TGTGCCAGCAGTGAATGGGTTAGCGGGAATTTCTACAATGAGCAGTTCTTC	CASSEWVSGNFYNEQFF
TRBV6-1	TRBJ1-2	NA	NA	TGTGCCAGCAGGTCCCCGGGGGGTTATGGCTACACCTTC	CASRSPGGYGYTF
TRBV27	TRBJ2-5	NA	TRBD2	TGTGCCAGCAGTCCAACCTTCGCAGGGCGGGGGGAGACCCAGTACTTC	CASSPTFAGRGETQYF
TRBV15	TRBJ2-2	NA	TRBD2	TGTGCCACCAGGGCGGGAGGGCTTGGGGAGCTGTTTTTT	CATRAGGLGELFF
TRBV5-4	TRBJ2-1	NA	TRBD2	TGTGCCAGCAGCTCCAGACTAGCGGGGTACAATGAGCAGTTCTTC	CASSSRLAGYNEQFF
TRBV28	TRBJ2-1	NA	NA	TGTGCCAGCAGCTTAAAAGATCGTGAGCAGTTCTTC	CASSLKDREQFF
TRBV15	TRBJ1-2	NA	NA	TGTGCCACCTCCTCGGGGAACTATGGCTACACCTTC	CATSSGNYGYTF
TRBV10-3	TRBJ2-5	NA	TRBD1	TGTGCCATCGGACAGGGTCCACAAGAGACCCAGTACTTC	CAIGQGPQETQYF
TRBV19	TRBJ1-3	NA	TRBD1	TGTGCCAGTAGCCGGACAGGCGATGGAAACACCATATATTTT	CASSRTGDGNTIYF
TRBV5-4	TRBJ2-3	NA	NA	TGTGCCAGCAGCCAGGACACAGATACGCAGTATTTT	CASSQDTDTQYF
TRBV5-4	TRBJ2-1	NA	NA	TGTGCCAGCAGCCCCCGGGGGGCTGATGAGCAGTTCTTC	CASSPRGADEQFF
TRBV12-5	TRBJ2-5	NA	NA	TGTGCTAGTGCGACCGACCGGCCACAAGAGACCCAGTACTTC	CASATDRPQETQYF